A selection of T cell receptor beta chains follows, all from one sample in a study of shared clonotypes between healthy human individuals. TCRdb's copy holds only in-frame clones and misses some; the assay was immunoSEQ multiplex PCR. This table holds some 1,600,000 clones, approximately 98% found once. Sequencing was performed on naive CD4+ T cells sorted from blood. These receptors all come from a man aged 25 to 40 in good health. The CDR3 runs from the conserved cysteine through the conserved F or W. The order of the fields is V gene, CDR3 length, clone size, D gene, J gene, CDR3 DNA, CDR3 protein. A D gene is named only where the DNA matches it firmly. Clone size, where shown, is once, few, many, or a class for clones that have expanded.

TRBV30,13,NA,TRBD1,TRBJ1-4,TGTGCCTGGAACAGGGGGCGTAGGGAAAAACTGTTTTTT,CAWNRGRREKLFF
TRBV7-5,15,NA,NA,TRBJ2-7,TGTGCCAGAAGCTTAGTTGAGGTAGTTGGAGACGAGCAGTACTTC,CARSLVEVVGDEQYF
TRBV5-5,16,NA,NA,TRBJ2-5,TGTGCCAGCAGCTTGGTCAGGGTGGCGTACCAAGAGACCCAGTACTTC,CASSLVRVAYQETQYF
TRBV7-8,13,NA,NA,TRBJ2-7,TGTGCCAGCAGCTTAGCAGAAAGAGGCGAGCAGTACTTC,CASSLAERGEQYF
TRBV2,15,once,TRBD2,TRBJ2-3,TGTGCCAGCAGTAGTCGGCGGGAGCCCACAGATACGCAGTATTTT,CASSSRREPTDTQYF
TRBV4-1,17,NA,TRBD1,TRBJ2-7,TGCGCCAGCAGCCAAGAGGGGACAGGGGGCCCCTCCTACGAGCAGTACTTC,CASSQEGTGGPSYEQYF
TRBV5-1,19,NA,TRBD2,TRBJ2-3,TGCGCCAGCAGCTCTCAAAAAGCGGGGTTGTCTCCTGGCACAGATACGCAGTATTTT,CASSSQKAGLSPGTDTQYF
TRBV28,14,NA,NA,TRBJ2-5,TGTGCCACCGCCGAGCAGGGGCAGTGGGAGACCCAGTACTTC,CATAEQGQWETQYF
TRBV18,18,NA,TRBD1,TRBJ2-4,TGTGCCAGCTCACCCTACACCAGGGGGCAGGCGGCCAAAAACATTCAGTACTTC,CASSPYTRGQAAKNIQYF
TRBV28,15,NA,TRBD1,TRBJ2-7,TGTGCCAGCAGTTTAATCGAGGGGGCGCCGTACGAGCAGTACTTC,CASSLIEGAPYEQYF
TRBV19,14,NA,NA,TRBJ2-7,TGTGCCAGTAGTTTGACAGGCAGCTCCTACGAGCAGTACTTC,CASSLTGSSYEQYF
TRBV28,10,NA,NA,TRBJ1-2,TGTGCCAGCAGAGGGAATGGCTACACCTTC,CASRGNGYTF
TRBV5-6,15,NA,NA,TRBJ1-5,TGTGCCAGCAGCTTGGGGCCAGGGGTCTATCAGCCCCAGCATTTT,CASSLGPGVYQPQHF
TRBV27,14,once,NA,TRBJ1-2,TGTGCCAGCAGTGTACGAACAGGGTTTTATGGCTACACCTTC,CASSVRTGFYGYTF
TRBV10-1,14,NA,NA,TRBJ2-1,TGCGCCAGCAGTGCTACTAGTATGGGCGATGAGCAGTTCTTC,CASSATSMGDEQFF
TRBV18,13,NA,NA,TRBJ2-7,TGTGCCAGCTCACCAAGGACTAAGGACGAGCAGTACTTC,CASSPRTKDEQYF
TRBV4-3,15,NA,NA,TRBJ2-7,TGCGCCAGCAGCCAAGCCCCAAGCCGGGGCTACGAGCAGTACTTC,CASSQAPSRGYEQYF
TRBV6-6,15,NA,TRBD2,TRBJ2-7,TGTGCCAGCAGTTACGGACTAGCGGGACCCTACGAGCAGTACTTC,CASSYGLAGPYEQYF
TRBV15,16,NA,TRBD2,TRBJ2-7,TGTGCCACCAGCAGAGATCCCGGGAGGGTTAAACACGAGCAGTACTTC,CATSRDPGRVKHEQYF
TRBV28,16,NA,NA,TRBJ1-4,TGTGCCAGCAGTTTATATCCGGGGGCAGCGCATGAAAAACTGTTTTTT,CASSLYPGAAHEKLFF
TRBV7-9,16,NA,TRBD2,TRBJ2-3,TGTGCCAGCAGCTATCGGTCTAGCGGGAACACAGATACGCAGTATTTT,CASSYRSSGNTDTQYF
TRBV10-3,12,NA,NA,TRBJ2-3,TGTGCCATCAGTTCACGCACAGATACGCAGTATTTT,CAISSRTDTQYF